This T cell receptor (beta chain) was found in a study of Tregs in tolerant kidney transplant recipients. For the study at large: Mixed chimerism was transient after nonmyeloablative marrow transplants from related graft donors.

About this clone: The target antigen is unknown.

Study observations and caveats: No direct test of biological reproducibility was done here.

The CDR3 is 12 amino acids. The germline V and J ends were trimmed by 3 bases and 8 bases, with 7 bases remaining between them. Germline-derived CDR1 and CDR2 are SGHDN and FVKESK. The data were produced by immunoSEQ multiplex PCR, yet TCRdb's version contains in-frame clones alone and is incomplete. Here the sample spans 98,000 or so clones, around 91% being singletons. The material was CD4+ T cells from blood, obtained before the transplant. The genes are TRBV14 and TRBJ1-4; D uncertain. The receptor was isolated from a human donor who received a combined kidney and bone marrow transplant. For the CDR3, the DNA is TGTGCCAGCAGCCAGGTCCGGGAAAAACTGTTTTTT. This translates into CASSQVREKLFF.